This T cell receptor beta chain was captured in a study of blood T cell repertoires in COVID-19. Trimming took 4 bases from V and 4 from J, leaving 13 bases between them. The CDR3 runs 14 residues. In germline, CDR1 is SGHAT, CDR2 FQNNGV. Assay used: immunoSEQ multiplex PCR; TCRdb lists only in-frame clones, some missing. The sample lists around 150,000 clones, approximately 86% occurring once. Sequences were obtained from peripheral blood. The gene calls are TRBV11-2 and TRBJ1-1, with D possibly matching TRBD1 (6 bases). This clonotype was obtained from an older woman with active or convalescent COVID-19. Here the CDR3 DNA reads TGTGCCAGCAGCTATGGCGACAGGCCCACTGAAGCTTTCTTT. It translates to CASSYGDRPTEAFF.